This is a list of T cell receptor beta chains from one sample in a study of blood T cell repertoires in COVID-19. The repertoire was sequenced with immunoSEQ multiplex PCR; TCRdb's copy has only in-frame clones and lacks some. The sample contains about 91,000 clones, about four fifths of which appear only once. The sequenced material came from peripheral blood. The receptors here all came from an elderly woman with acute or convalescent COVID-19. CDR3s include the opening cysteine and the closing phenylalanine or tryptophan. Fields, in order: clone size, V gene, CDR3 protein. Some rows mark clone size as missing; the rest say once, few, many or name a class of expanded clone.

clone size: .; V gene: TRBV4-3; CDR3 protein: CASSQGTSGGPYF
clone size: .; V gene: TRBV18; CDR3 protein: CASSPEGWVNTEAFF
clone size: once; V gene: TRBV7-2; CDR3 protein: CASSSRSRDTQYF
clone size: .; V gene: TRBV9; CDR3 protein: CASSVDQFGTLKQYF
clone size: .; V gene: TRBV27; CDR3 protein: CASSNLRTGYGYTF
clone size: few; V gene: TRBV28; CDR3 protein: CASRGTGGGETQYF
clone size: .; V gene: TRBV11-1; CDR3 protein: CASSLGTGGTYEQYF
clone size: .; V gene: TRBV6-5; CDR3 protein: CASRSTSGSTDTQYF
clone size: few; V gene: TRBV6-2/TRBV6-3; CDR3 protein: CASSLTGRFTEAFF
clone size: .; V gene: TRBV19; CDR3 protein: CASGLSGTGRNTIYF
clone size: .; V gene: TRBV18; CDR3 protein: CASSLGQGTLASVLF
clone size: .; V gene: TRBV7-2; CDR3 protein: CASSLGGRNTEAFF
clone size: .; V gene: TRBV5-1; CDR3 protein: CASSLGETNEKLFF
clone size: .; V gene: TRBV28; CDR3 protein: CASRATGAYGYTF
clone size: .; V gene: TRBV27; CDR3 protein: CASSNPSMVGQQYF
clone size: .; V gene: TRBV5-4; CDR3 protein: CASSLEIAGPYEQYF
clone size: .; V gene: TRBV7-2; CDR3 protein: CASGTSGNVETQYF
clone size: .; V gene: TRBV13; CDR3 protein: CASSLDTYSYEQYF
clone size: .; V gene: TRBV6-2/TRBV6-3; CDR3 protein: CASSYRGLISYEQYF
clone size: .; V gene: TRBV4-1; CDR3 protein: CASSQGSSGGQETQYF
clone size: .; V gene: TRBV7-9; CDR3 protein: CASTSGGNTEAFF
clone size: few; V gene: TRBV4-3; CDR3 protein: CASGREVGTEAFF
clone size: .; V gene: TRBV4-3; CDR3 protein: CASSQVGTSGYNEQFF
clone size: once; V gene: TRBV27; CDR3 protein: CASSLGTGDNEQFF
clone size: .; V gene: TRBV10-3; CDR3 protein: CAISGAGGRTGELFF
clone size: .; V gene: TRBV28; CDR3 protein: CASSLQGIGSYEQYF
clone size: .; V gene: TRBV7-3; CDR3 protein: CASSSFGTEGKSYGYTF
clone size: .; V gene: TRBV29-1; CDR3 protein: CSGGQQANYGYTF
clone size: .; V gene: TRBV4-3; CDR3 protein: CASSQDPGGRQPQHF
clone size: .; V gene: TRBV5-1; CDR3 protein: CASSFGQGGEKLFF
clone size: .; V gene: TRBV27; CDR3 protein: CASTSVWGRNTEAFF
clone size: .; V gene: TRBV7-8; CDR3 protein: CASSLAGGRTGELFF
clone size: .; V gene: TRBV28; CDR3 protein: CASSFPPGAQHF
clone size: .; V gene: TRBV6-2/TRBV6-3; CDR3 protein: CASSYAIAGIHNEQFF
clone size: once; V gene: TRBV29-1; CDR3 protein: CSVSQGERQPQHF
clone size: .; V gene: TRBV9; CDR3 protein: CASSDPTGTAGELFF
clone size: .; V gene: TRBV7-2; CDR3 protein: CASSQAGVGYEQYF
clone size: .; V gene: TRBV19; CDR3 protein: CASRESPLLYNEQFF
clone size: .; V gene: TRBV12-3/TRBV12-4; CDR3 protein: CASSLMQGNGYTF
clone size: .; V gene: TRBV6-5; CDR3 protein: CASSSRQRSYGYTF
clone size: once; V gene: TRBV30; CDR3 protein: CAWRVQGLETQYF
clone size: .; V gene: TRBV5-1; CDR3 protein: CASSLRGGEVKLFF
clone size: .; V gene: TRBV6-6; CDR3 protein: CASSYFRAGTYNEQFF